This passage covers 29 T cell receptor beta chains from one sample sequenced in a study of Ad26.COV2.S vaccination and SARS-CoV-2 variants. TCRdb keeps only in-frame clones here, not all; method: immunoSEQ multiplex PCR. Of about 280,000 clones listed, around 87% are singletons. Noted treatment: roughly 18 received Ad26.COV2.S at low or high dose, single or two shots; 5 received placebo; per-sample allocation not given. Specimen acquisition occurred on day 63 following the initial vaccine or placebo injection. Specimen: peripheral blood, collected in a trial of Ad26.COV2.S vaccine versus placebo. Receptors originate from a person between 18 and 65 years old who received the Ad26.COV2.S COVID-19 vaccine or a placebo.

The J gene is TRBJ2-7, the V gene TRBV14, with D unclear. The germline gives CDR1 SGHDN, CDR2 FVKESK. V was trimmed by 1 base and J by 7 bases, leaving 5 bases between them. The CDR3 covers 11 residues. The CDR3 loop reads CASSQVREQYF. CDR3 bases: TGTGCCAGCAGCCAAGTTCGAGAGCAGTACTTC.

The chain recombines TRBV9 with TRBJ2-2, with a weak D call TRBD2 (6 bases). This CDR3 has 16 residues. Germline V gene lookup returns CDR1 SGDLS and CDR2 YYNGEE. V lost 4 bases and J 4 bases, leaving 17 bases between the germline ends. CDR3 sequence (DNA): TGTGCCAGCAGCCCGCGGAGGGGCTCTGTCACCGGGGAGCTGTTTTTT. Amino acids: CASSPRRGSVTGELFF.

In its sample, this clone was seen a few times. The V call is TRBV19, the J call TRBJ2-1; 10 bases match TRBD2. The V gene end was trimmed by 10 bases and the J gene end by 4 bases; junction bases not matched to a gene: 10. In germline, CDR1 is LNHDA, CDR2 SQIVND (reference sequence). This CDR3 is 15 amino acids long. This CDR3 is CATSTGSGGYNEQFF. DNA for the CDR3: TGTGCCACCAGCACCGGTAGCGGGGGGTACAATGAGCAGTTCTTC.

This chain joins TRBV7-6 and TRBJ2-1; D ambiguous. Germline-derived CDR1 and CDR2 are SGHVS and FNYEAQ. The germline V and J ends were trimmed by 5 bases and 6 bases, with 14 bases remaining between them. This CDR3 contains 14 residues. This chain's CDR3 is CASSHYSSLNEQFF. CDR3 DNA: TGTGCCAGCAGCCACTATTCTTCCCTCAATGAGCAGTTCTTC.

In this sample, this clone turned up once. The chain employs TRBV7-2 and TRBJ1-6; the D is unclear. V gave up 5 bases and J gave up 0 bases, with 8 bases separating them. The CDR3 is 15 amino acids. Looked up from germline, CDR1 is SGHTA and CDR2 is FQGNSA. This CDR3 reads CASSAQSSYNSPLHF. In DNA form, the CDR3 reads TGTGCCAGCAGCGCGCAGAGCTCCTATAATTCACCCCTCCACTTT.

The chain uses TRBV27 and TRBJ2-2; 9 bases map to TRBD2. Germline-derived CDR1 and CDR2 are MNHEY and SMNVEV (reference sequence). Trimming cost V 6 bases and J 4 bases; bases outside gene matches: 12. This CDR3 contains 17 residues. CDR3 amino acids: CASSDLPGLAGTGELFF. The CDR3 DNA reads as TGTGCCAGCAGCGATCTCCCGGGACTAGCTGGCACCGGGGAGCTGTTTTTT.

The chain joins TRBV9 to TRBJ1-3, with D uncertain. The CDR3 has 14 residues. V lost 4 bases to trimming and J lost 6 bases, with 14 bases between them. Looked up from germline, CDR1 is SGDLS and CDR2 is YYNGEE. Written as DNA, the CDR3 is TGTGCCAGCAGCCCCCGGACGGTGCTAAACACCATATATTTT. It encodes CASSPRTVLNTIYF.

This clone appeared a few times. This chain uses TRBV27 with TRBJ2-7, with D perhaps matching TRBD2 (5 bases). In germline, CDR1 is MNHEY, CDR2 SMNVEV (reference sequence). This CDR3 has 16 amino acids. The V end lost 5 bases, the J end lost 4 bases, and 21 bases lay between the germline ends. The CDR3 loop is CASSPNGIWPGYEQYF. The CDR3 DNA reads TGTGCCAGCAGTCCAAACGGGATCTGGCCCGGATACGAGCAGTACTTC.

The table lists this clone with a count of one. The gene calls are TRBV5-1 and TRBJ2-7; 7 bases align to TRBD1. Trimming cost V 4 bases and J 2 bases; bases outside gene matches: 6. In germline, CDR1 is SGHRS, CDR2 YFSETQ. CDR3 length: 14 residues. The CDR3 DNA is TGCGCCAGCAGCGCGTCCGGGACAGCCTACGAGCAGTACTTC. It translates to CASSASGTAYEQYF. The full variable domain, in which reference TRBV5-1 and TRBJ2-7 provide the parts outside the CDR3, is KAGVTQTPRYLIKTRGQQVTLSCSPISGHRSVSWYQQTPGQGLQFLFEYFSETQRNKGNFPGRFSGRQFSNSRSEMNVSTLELGDSALYLCASSASGTAYEQYFGPGTRLTVT.

This chain joins TRBV28 and TRBJ2-3; D remains unclear. Between the trimmed V and J ends, which lost 5 bases and 2 bases, there was a span of 14 bases. The CDR3 loop spans 15 amino acids. CDR1 and CDR2 from the germline V gene are MDHEN and SYDVKM. The DNA for the CDR3 is TGTGCCAGCAGTCCACCGGACGGGCTCACAGATACGCAGTATTTT. Encoded protein: CASSPPDGLTDTQYF. Together with reference TRBV28 and TRBJ2-3, the CDR3 gives the full variable domain: DVKVTQSSRYLVKRTGEKVFLECVQDMDHENMFWYRQDPGLGLRLIYFSYDVKMKEKGDIPEGYSVSREKKERFSLILESASTNQTSMYLCASSPPDGLTDTQYFGPGTRLTVL.

This sequence joins TRBV19 and TRBJ2-5; 8 bases are shared with TRBD1. Germline CDR1 and CDR2: LNHDA and SQIVND (reference sequence). Losses at the gene ends were 3 bases for V and 1 base for J; bases not matched to a gene: 1. The CDR3 length is 14 residues. For the CDR3, the DNA is TGTGCCAGTAGTATCACAGGGGGCCAAGAGACCCAGTACTTC. Translation gives CASSITGGQETQYF.

This chain joins TRBV7-3 and TRBJ2-2, with unresolved D. V lost 0 bases, J lost 2 bases, and 10 bases lay in between. The germline V gene has CDR1 SGHTA and CDR2 FQGTGA. The CDR3 totals 16 residues. The CDR3 protein is CASSLTSGINTGELFF. The CDR3 DNA sequence: TGTGCCAGCAGCTTAACGTCTGGCATTAACACCGGGGAGCTGTTTTTT. Full variable domain (missing parts from reference TRBV7-3 and TRBJ2-2): GAGVSQTPSNKVTEKGKYVELRCDPISGHTALYWYRQSLGQGPEFLIYFQGTGAADDSGLPNDRFFAVRPEGSVSTLKIQRTERGDSAVYLCASSLTSGINTGELFFGEGSRLTVL.

The genes are TRBV29-1 and TRBJ1-2, with a tentative D call TRBD1 (5 bases). With 6 bases removed from V and 3 bases from J, the gap between germline ends came to 11 bases. The CDR3 covers 12 residues. Germline V lookup: CDR1 SQVTM, CDR2 ANQGSEA. The CDR3: CSVSGTYYGYTF. The CDR3 DNA reads TGCAGCGTGTCAGGGACCTACTATGGCTACACCTTC.

The chain has TRBV7-2 and TRBJ2-1, with 13 bases identical to TRBD2. The CDR3 spans 17 residues. J was trimmed by 5 bases and V by 5 bases; bases with no gene match: 9. Germline CDR1 reads SGHTA; CDR2 reads FQGNSA. In nucleotides, the CDR3 is TGTGCCAGCAGCGCAATACGGACTAGCGGGAGAAACAATGAGCAGTTCTTC. It specifies CASSAIRTSGRNNEQFF.

The DNA for the CDR3 is TGCGCCAGCAGCTTGGAGGCAGGCCTAAACACCATATATTTT. Translating gives CASSLEAGLNTIYF. The chain combines TRBV5-1 with TRBJ1-3; unclear D gene. Germline-derived CDR1 and CDR2 are SGHRS and YFSETQ. This CDR3 region has 14 residues. V lost 0 bases, J lost 6 bases, and 10 bases lay in between. The entire variable domain, with the rest obtained from reference TRBV5-1 and TRBJ1-3, is as follows: KAGVTQTPRYLIKTRGQQVTLSCSPISGHRSVSWYQQTPGQGLQFLFEYFSETQRNKGNFPGRFSGRQFSNSRSEMNVSTLELGDSALYLCASSLEAGLNTIYFGEGSWLTVV.

This clone was seen only a few times. The V gene is TRBV12-3 or TRBV12-4, the J gene TRBJ2-3; no definite D call. Trimming stripped 1 base from V and 5 bases from J, with 7 bases between. The CDR3 consists of 13 residues. The CDR3 loop is CASSLEVEDTQYF. CDR3 DNA: TGTGCCAGCAGTTTAGAGGTGGAAGATACGCAGTATTTT.

This clone has only one observation. V and J are TRBV7-2 and TRBJ1-2; TRBD1 aligns across 7 bases. CDR1 and CDR2 from the germline V gene are SGHTA and FQGNSA. The CDR3 runs 16 residues. J was trimmed by 7 bases and V by 1 base; bases with no gene match: 12. As DNA, the CDR3 is TGTGCCAGCAGCTTAGTTGGGACAGCGGGAATGGGTGGCTACACCTTC. Translation: CASSLVGTAGMGGYTF.

This clone appeared a few times. The CDR3 here is CASSQEPSGSNEQFF. The CDR3 bases are TGCGCCAGCAGCCAAGAACCTAGCGGGAGTAATGAGCAGTTCTTC. The gene calls are TRBV4-1 and TRBJ2-1; 10 bases match TRBD2. Per germline, CDR1 MGHRA and CDR2 YSYEKL. This CDR3 is built from 15 residues. V trimming: 0 bases; J trimming: 7 bases; junction bases outside the gene matches: 3.

The chain combines TRBV6-2 or TRBV6-3 with TRBJ1-5, with 10 bases identical to TRBD1. CDR1 is MNHEY and CDR2 is SVGEGT in the germline V gene. This CDR3 has 14 residues. Trimming cost V 4 bases and J 4 bases; bases outside gene matches: 1. The chain's CDR3 is CASSWTGGNQPQHF. CDR3 DNA: TGTGCCAGCAGTTGGACAGGGGGAAATCAGCCCCAGCATTTT.

The chain couples TRBV6-5 to TRBJ2-5; weak D call: TRBD2 (5 bases). From germline, CDR1 is MNHEY and CDR2 SVGAGI. The CDR3 extends over 16 amino acids. Trimming pared 0 bases from V and 3 bases from J, leaving 14 bases between. The CDR3 nucleotides read TGTGCCAGCAGTTACTCGCTCAGTACCGGGGAAGAGACCCAGTACTTC. Translating it yields CASSYSLSTGEETQYF.

J is TRBJ2-1 and V is TRBV11-2; TRBD1 might be the D (6 bases). The length of the CDR3 is 12 residues. Trimming shortened V by 5 bases and J by 7 bases, and 9 bases separated the two germline ends. In germline, CDR1 is SGHAT, CDR2 FQNNGV. This CDR3 reads CASSQDRNEQFF. The CDR3 nucleotides read TGTGCCAGCAGCCAGGACAGAAATGAGCAGTTCTTC.

V is TRBV9 and J is TRBJ1-2; D not resolved. The CDR3 length is 15 residues. Germline assignment: CDR1 SGDLS and CDR2 YYNGEE. V shed 0 bases and J shed 5 bases, with 14 bases lying between them. The CDR3: CASSVAGRPGYGYTF. CDR3 nucleotides: TGTGCCAGCAGCGTAGCGGGCCGACCCGGGTATGGCTACACCTTC.

This clone was seen a handful of times. The rearrangement links TRBV6-5 to TRBJ1-1; D not resolved. The CDR3 has 16 amino acids. Germline values: CDR1 MNHEY, CDR2 SVGAGI. Trimming took 4 bases from V and 1 from J, leaving 16 bases between them. In DNA form, the CDR3 reads TGTGCCAGCAGTTCACCTTCACAGAATCCGAACACTGAAGCTTTCTTT. Translating it yields CASSSPSQNPNTEAFF.

The chain uses TRBV4-1 and TRBJ1-2; 9 nucleotides align to TRBD1. This CDR3 is built from 18 residues. V was clipped by 3 bases and J by 2 bases; unmatched bases: 13. Germline V gene sequence: CDR1 MGHRA, CDR2 YSYEKL. The CDR3 DNA follows: TGCGCCAGCAGCCACAACCGGGACAGGGAAATTCCAAACTATGGCTACACCTTC. This translates into CASSHNRDREIPNYGYTF.

This clone was found a few times. The V gene is TRBV9, the J gene TRBJ1-1; tentative D call: TRBD1 (5 bases). The CDR3 loop spans 15 amino acids. Germline V gene sequence: CDR1 SGDLS, CDR2 YYNGEE. V lost 2 bases, J lost 0 bases, and 11 bases lay in between. The CDR3 reads CASSVSGRVNTEAFF. The CDR3 coding sequence is TGTGCCAGCAGCGTGTCAGGGAGGGTGAACACTGAAGCTTTCTTT. Supplemented by reference TRBV9 and TRBJ1-1, the full variable domain reads DSGVTQTPKHLITATGQRVTLRCSPRSGDLSVYWYQQSLDQGLQFLIQYYNGEERAKGNILERFSAQQFPDLHSELNLSSLELGDSALYFCASSVSGRVNTEAFFGQGTRLTVV.

V is TRBV5-4 and J is TRBJ1-2; 8 bases fit TRBD1. Germline V gene sequence: CDR1 SGHNT, CDR2 YYREEE (reference sequence). After removal of 4 bases from V and 7 bases from J, the junction contained 6 bases not matched to a gene. The CDR3 is made up of 13 amino acids. The CDR3, as DNA: TGTGCCAGCAGCAGCGGACAGGGAGGTGGCTACACCTTC. It specifies CASSSGQGGGYTF. The whole variable domain, filled in from reference TRBV5-4 and TRBJ1-2, reads ETGVTQSPTHLIKTRGQQVTLRCSSQSGHNTVSWYQQALGQGPQFIFQYYREEENGRGNFPPRFSGLQFPNYSSELNVNALELDDSALYLCASSSGQGGGYTFGSGTRLTVV.

The rearrangement uses TRBV2 and TRBJ1-2; 7 nucleotides match TRBD1. Trimming at V came to 7 bases and at J to 4 bases, leaving 9 bases not matched to a gene. The CDR3 runs 14 residues. In germline, CDR1 is SNHLY, CDR2 FYNNEI. CDR3 loop: CASKMTGIRYGYTF. The CDR3 nucleotides are TGTGCCAGCAAAATGACAGGGATTCGCTATGGCTACACCTTC.

This chain joins TRBV7-3 and TRBJ1-1; maybe TRBD1 (6 bases). Trimming cost V 5 bases and J 0 bases, with 7 bases left between them. This CDR3 region has 13 residues. Germline values: CDR1 SGHTA, CDR2 FQGTGA. This CDR3 is CASSAGVNTEAFF. For the CDR3, the DNA is TGTGCCAGCAGCGCAGGGGTGAACACTGAAGCTTTCTTT.

The chain carries TRBV7-2 and TRBJ2-7; 7 bases fit TRBD2. Trimming removed 3 bases from V and 2 bases from J; junction bases left unmatched: 4. Germline assignment: CDR1 SGHTA and CDR2 FQGNSA. The CDR3 extends over 14 amino acids. CDR3 sequence (DNA): TGTGCCAGCAGCTTCCGGGGGGTGGCCTACGAGCAGTACTTC. Residues: CASSFRGVAYEQYF. Full variable domain (missing parts from reference TRBV7-2 and TRBJ2-7): GAGVSQSPSNKVTEKGKDVELRCDPISGHTALYWYRQSLGQGLEFLIYFQGNSAPDKSGLPSDRFSAERTGGSVSTLTIQRTQQEDSAVYLCASSFRGVAYEQYFGPGTRLTVT.